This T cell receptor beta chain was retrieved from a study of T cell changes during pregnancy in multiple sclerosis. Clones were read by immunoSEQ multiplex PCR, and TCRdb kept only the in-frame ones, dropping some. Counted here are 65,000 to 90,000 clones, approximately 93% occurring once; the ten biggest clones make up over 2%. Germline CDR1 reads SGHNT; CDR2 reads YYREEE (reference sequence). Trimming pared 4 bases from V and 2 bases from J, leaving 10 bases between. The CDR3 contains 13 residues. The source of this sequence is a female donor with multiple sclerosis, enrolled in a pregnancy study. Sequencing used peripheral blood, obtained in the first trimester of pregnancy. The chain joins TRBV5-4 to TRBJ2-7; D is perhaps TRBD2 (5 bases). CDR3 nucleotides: TGTGCCAGCAGCCCCCCCGGGGCCTACGAGCAGTACTTC. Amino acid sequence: CASSPPGAYEQYF.